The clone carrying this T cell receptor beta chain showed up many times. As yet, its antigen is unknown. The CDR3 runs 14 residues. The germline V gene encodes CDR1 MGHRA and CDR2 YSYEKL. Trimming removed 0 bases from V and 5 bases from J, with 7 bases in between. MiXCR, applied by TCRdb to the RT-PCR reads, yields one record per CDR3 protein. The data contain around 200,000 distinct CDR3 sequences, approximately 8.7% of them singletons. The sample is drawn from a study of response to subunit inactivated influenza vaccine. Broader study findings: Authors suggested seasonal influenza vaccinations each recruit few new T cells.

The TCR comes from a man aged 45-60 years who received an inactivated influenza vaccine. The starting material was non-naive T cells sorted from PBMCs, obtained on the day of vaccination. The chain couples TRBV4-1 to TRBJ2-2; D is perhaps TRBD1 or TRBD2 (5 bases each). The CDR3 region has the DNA TGCGCCAGCAGCCAAGAGGGACGTACCGGGGAGCTGTTTTTT. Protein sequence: CASSQEGRTGELFF.